The present T cell receptor (beta chain) was sequenced within a study of blood T cell repertoires in COVID-19. Study background: Collection of acute and convalescent COVID-19 samples took place in the United States, Italy and Spain. T cells, B-cell-depleted T cells, or PBMCs provided the cDNA or gDNA that served as material.

Per the germline V gene, CDR1 is ENHRY and CDR2 is SYGVKD. This CDR3 region has 16 residues. The ends lost 4 bases at V and 6 bases at J; junction bases unmatched: 14. Generated by immunoSEQ multiplex PCR, the TCRdb table keeps only in-frame clones and is missing some. The sample contains roughly 50,000 clones, around 86% of which appear only once. The sequence came from a human donor in a cohort sampled during active COVID-19. The rearrangement joins TRBV10-3 to TRBJ2-7, with 8 bases identical to TRBD1. Sequenced: peripheral blood. The CDR3 bases are TGTGCCATCAGTGCCGCTTATAAGACAGGGGAGGCCGAGCAGTACTTC. Residues: CAISAAYKTGEAEQYF.